The present entry profiles one TCR beta chain with its context. The sample is drawn from a study of blood T cell repertoires in COVID-19. The overall study: Some COVID-19 samples were acute and others convalescent; all came from the United States, Italy and Spain. Sample material is recorded as cDNA or gDNA derived from T cells, B-cell-depleted T cells, or PBMCs.

Enrolled through a virtual design, the participants were between roughly 18 and 100 years of age and came from some 26 US areas. CDR1 and CDR2 (germline): MNHNS, SASEGT. The V segment lost 4 bases and the J segment 5 bases; nucleotides outside the gene matches: 11. The CDR3 covers 16 residues. Authors' data handling: The authors estimated nucleated cell counts from reference gene primer amplification. Sequencing was performed with immunoSEQ multiplex PCR; in TCRdb, only in-frame clones are kept and a portion is missing. The V and J calls and the clone size are those of that table, but D and trimming were determined from the DNA. The sample carries roughly 280,000 clones, around 89% recorded once.

The receptor was derived from a woman aged 25 to 39 with acute COVID-19. V usage is TRBV6-1 and J usage is TRBJ1-1; 9 nucleotides line up with TRBD1. The sequencing sample was made of PBMCs or T cells enriched from blood (not recorded which). The CDR3 here is CASSAQPGQGGTEAFF. The CDR3 nucleotides are TGTGCCAGCAGTGCTCAGCCGGGACAGGGCGGTACTGAAGCTTTCTTT.